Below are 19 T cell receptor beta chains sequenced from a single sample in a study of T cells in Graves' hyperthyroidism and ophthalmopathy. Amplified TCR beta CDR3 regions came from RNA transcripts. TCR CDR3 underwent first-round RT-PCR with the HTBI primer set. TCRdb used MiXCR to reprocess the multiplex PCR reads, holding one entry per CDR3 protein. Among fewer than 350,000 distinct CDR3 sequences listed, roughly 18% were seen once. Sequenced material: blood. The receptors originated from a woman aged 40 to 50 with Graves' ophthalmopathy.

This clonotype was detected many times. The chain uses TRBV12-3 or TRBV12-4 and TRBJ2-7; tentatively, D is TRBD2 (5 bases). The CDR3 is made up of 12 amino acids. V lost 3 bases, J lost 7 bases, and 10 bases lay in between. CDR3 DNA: TGTGCCAGCAGTTTCGAGGGTGTAGAGCAGTACTTC. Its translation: CASSFEGVEQYF.

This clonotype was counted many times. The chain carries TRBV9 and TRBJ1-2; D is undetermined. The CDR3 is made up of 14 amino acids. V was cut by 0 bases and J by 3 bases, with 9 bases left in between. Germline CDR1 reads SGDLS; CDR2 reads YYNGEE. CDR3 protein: CASSVGHGHYGYTF. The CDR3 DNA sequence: TGTGCCAGCAGCGTAGGTCACGGGCACTATGGCTACACCTTC.

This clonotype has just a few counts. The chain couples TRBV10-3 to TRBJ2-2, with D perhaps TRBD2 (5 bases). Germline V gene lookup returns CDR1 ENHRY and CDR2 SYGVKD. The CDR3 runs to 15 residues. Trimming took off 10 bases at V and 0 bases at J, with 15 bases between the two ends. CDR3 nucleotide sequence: TGTGCCACCAAGACCCCGGGGTCGAACACCGGGGAGCTGTTTTTT. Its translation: CATKTPGSNTGELFF.

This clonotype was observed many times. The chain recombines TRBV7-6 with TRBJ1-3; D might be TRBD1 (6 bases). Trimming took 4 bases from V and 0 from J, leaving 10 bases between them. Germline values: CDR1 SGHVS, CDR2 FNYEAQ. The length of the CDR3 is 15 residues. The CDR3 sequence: CASSSGHLSGNTIYF. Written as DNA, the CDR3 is TGTGCCAGCAGCTCGGGACATCTCTCTGGAAACACCATATATTTT.

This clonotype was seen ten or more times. The CDR3 region has the DNA TGTGCCAGCAGTGAATGGCTGATTGAAGCTTTCTTT. Residues: CASSEWLIEAFF. V is TRBV2 and J is TRBJ1-1; D is undetermined. CDR3 size: 12 residues. V was pared by 2 bases and J by 7 bases, with 8 bases between. Germline CDR1 reads SNHLY; CDR2 reads FYNNEI.

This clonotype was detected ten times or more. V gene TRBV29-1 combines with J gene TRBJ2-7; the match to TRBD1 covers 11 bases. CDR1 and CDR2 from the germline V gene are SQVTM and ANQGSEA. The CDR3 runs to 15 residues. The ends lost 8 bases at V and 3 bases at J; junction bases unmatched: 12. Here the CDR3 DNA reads TGCAGCCCCGGGACAGGGGGGTTATCCGACTACGAGCAGTACTTC. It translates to CSPGTGGLSDYEQYF.

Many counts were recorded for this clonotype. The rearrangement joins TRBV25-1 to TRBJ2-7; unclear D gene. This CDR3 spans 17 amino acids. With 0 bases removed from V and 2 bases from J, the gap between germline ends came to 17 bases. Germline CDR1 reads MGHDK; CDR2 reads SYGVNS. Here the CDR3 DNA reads TGTGCCAGCAGTGAATATAGGCGCGTATTAAAGCCCTACGAGCAGTACTTC. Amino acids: CASSEYRRVLKPYEQYF.

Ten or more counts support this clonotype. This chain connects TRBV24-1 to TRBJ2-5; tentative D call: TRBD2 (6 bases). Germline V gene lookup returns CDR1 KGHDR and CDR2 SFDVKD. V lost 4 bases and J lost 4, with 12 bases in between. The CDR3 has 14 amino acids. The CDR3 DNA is TGTGCCACCAGTGACGGGGGAGTCCGAGAGACCCAGTACTTC. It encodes CATSDGGVRETQYF.

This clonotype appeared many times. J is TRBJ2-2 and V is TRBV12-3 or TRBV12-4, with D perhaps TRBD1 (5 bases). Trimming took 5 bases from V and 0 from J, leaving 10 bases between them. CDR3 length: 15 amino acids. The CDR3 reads CASSMTDANTGELFF. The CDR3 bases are TGTGCCAGCAGTATGACAGATGCGAACACCGGGGAGCTGTTTTTT.

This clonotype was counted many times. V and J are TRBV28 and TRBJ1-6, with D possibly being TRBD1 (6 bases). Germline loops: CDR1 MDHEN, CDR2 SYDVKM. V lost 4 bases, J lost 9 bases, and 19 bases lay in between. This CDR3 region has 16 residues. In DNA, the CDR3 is TGTGCCAGCAGTTCAATATTGCAGGGGTTTAGTTCACCCCTCCACTTT. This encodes CASSSILQGFSSPLHF.

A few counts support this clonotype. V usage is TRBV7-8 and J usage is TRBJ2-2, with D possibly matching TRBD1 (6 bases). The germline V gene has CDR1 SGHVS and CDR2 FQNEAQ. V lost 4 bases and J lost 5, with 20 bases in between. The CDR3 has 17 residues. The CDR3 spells CASSSSGGGQGTGELFF. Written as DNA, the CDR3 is TGTGCCAGCAGCTCCTCTGGCGGTGGCCAGGGGACCGGGGAGCTGTTTTTT. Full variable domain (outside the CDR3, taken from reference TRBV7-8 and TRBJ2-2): GAGVSQSPRYKVAKRGQDVALRCDPISGHVSLFWYQQALGQGPEFLTYFQNEAQLDKSGLPSDRFFAERPEGSVSTLKIQRTQQEDSAVYLCASSSSGGGQGTGELFFGEGSRLTVL.

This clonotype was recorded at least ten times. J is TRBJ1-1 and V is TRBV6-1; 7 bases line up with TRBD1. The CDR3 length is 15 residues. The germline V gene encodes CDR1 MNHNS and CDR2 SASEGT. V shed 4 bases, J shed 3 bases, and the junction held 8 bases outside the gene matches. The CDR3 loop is CASSARGLRDTEAFF. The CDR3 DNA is TGTGCCAGCAGTGCTAGGGGGCTTCGGGACACTGAAGCTTTCTTT.

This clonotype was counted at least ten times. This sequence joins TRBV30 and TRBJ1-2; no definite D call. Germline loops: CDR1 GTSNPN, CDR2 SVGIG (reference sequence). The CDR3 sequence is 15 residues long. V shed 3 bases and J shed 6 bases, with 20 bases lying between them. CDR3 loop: CAWRSGFVDGDGYTF. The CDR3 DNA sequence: TGTGCCTGGAGATCTGGGTTTGTGGATGGGGATGGCTACACCTTC. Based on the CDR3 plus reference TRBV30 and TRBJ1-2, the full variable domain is SQTIHQWPATLVQPVGSPLSLECTVEGTSNPNLYWYRQAAGRGLQLLFYSVGIGQISSEVPQNLSASRPQDRQFILSSKKLLLSDSGFYLCAWRSGFVDGDGYTFGSGTRLTVV.

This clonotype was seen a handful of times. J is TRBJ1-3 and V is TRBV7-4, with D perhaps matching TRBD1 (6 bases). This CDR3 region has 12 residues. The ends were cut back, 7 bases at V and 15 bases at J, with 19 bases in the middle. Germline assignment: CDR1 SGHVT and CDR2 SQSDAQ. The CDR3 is CASNVKWGAGYF. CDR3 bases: TGTGCCAGCAACGTCAAATGGGGGGCAGGATATTTT.

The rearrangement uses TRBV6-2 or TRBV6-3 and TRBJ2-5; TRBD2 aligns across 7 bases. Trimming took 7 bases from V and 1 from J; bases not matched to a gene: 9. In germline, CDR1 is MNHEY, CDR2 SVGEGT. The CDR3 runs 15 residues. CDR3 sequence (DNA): TGTGCCAGCATGGTTCCTAGCGGCTTCCAAGAGACCCAGTACTTC. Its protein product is CASMVPSGFQETQYF.

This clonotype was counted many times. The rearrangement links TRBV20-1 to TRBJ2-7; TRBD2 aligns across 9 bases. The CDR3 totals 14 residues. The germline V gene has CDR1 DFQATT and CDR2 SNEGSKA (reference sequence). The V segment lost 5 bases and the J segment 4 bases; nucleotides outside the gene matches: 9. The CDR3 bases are TGCAGTGCTCCCATAGCGGGAGCACGATACGAGCAGTACTTC. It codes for CSAPIAGARYEQYF.

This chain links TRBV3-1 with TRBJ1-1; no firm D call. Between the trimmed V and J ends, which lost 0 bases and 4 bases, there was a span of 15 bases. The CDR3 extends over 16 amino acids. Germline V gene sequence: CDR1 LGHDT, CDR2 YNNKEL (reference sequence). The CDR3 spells CASSQELEGIGTEAFF. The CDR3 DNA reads TGTGCCAGCAGCCAAGAATTGGAGGGTATAGGCACTGAAGCTTTCTTT.

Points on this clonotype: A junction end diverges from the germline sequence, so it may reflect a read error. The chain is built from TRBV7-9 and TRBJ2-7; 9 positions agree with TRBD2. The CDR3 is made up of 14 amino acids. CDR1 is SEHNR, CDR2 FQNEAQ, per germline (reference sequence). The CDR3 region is CASSLVSSGDEQHF. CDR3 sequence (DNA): TGTGCCAGCAGCTTAGTTTCTAGCGGGGACGAGCAGCACTTC.

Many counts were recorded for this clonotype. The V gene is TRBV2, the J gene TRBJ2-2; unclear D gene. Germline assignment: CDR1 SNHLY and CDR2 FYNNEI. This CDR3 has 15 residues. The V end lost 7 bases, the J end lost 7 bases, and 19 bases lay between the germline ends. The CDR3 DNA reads TGTGCCAGCACCCCCCTCCTCGCGCGCTTCGGGGAGCTGTTTTTT. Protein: CASTPLLARFGELFF.